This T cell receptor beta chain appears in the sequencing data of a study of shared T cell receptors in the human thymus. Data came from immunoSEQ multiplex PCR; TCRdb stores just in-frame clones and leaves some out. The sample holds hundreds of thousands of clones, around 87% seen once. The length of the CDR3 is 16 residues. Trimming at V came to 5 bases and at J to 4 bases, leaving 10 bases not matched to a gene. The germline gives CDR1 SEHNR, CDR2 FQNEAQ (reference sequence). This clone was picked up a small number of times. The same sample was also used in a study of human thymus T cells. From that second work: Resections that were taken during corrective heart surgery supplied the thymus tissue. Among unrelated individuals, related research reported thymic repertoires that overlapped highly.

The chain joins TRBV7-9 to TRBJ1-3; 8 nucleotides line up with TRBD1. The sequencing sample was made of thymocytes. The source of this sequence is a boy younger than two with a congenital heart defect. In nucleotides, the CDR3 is TGTGCCAGCAGCCTTTCCAGGACAGGGAGGGGAAACACCATATATTTT. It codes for CASSLSRTGRGNTIYF.